Included here is one TCR beta chain sequence, with context. Original handling: For nucleated cells, counts were estimated from reference gene primer amplification. Using immunoSEQ multiplex PCR, the repertoire was profiled, and TCRdb retains in-frame clones only, with some absent. V and J calls and clone size are those listed in that table; D and trimming were worked out from the DNA. The sample includes hundreds of thousands of clones, around 87% of them seen just once. The sample originates from a study of blood T cell repertoires in COVID-19. The wider study: Italy, Spain and the United States were the sources of the convalescent and acute COVID-19 samples. Sample material is recorded as cDNA or gDNA derived from T cells, B-cell-depleted T cells, or PBMCs.

Seattle patients were enrolled during active infection and followed longitudinally. Trimming cost V 8 bases and J 8 bases; bases outside gene matches: 6. Germline V CDR1 and CDR2: SNHLY, FYNNEI. The CDR3 is 14 residues long. This receptor was obtained from a woman aged 50 to 65 with COVID-19, enrolled during active disease. The sample consisted of peripheral blood. The chain links TRBV2 to TRBJ1-6, with 10 bases aligning to TRBD1. The CDR3 here is CASGRDRGDSPLHF. In DNA, the CDR3 is TGTGCCAGCGGCCGGGACAGGGGCGATTCACCCCTCCACTTT.